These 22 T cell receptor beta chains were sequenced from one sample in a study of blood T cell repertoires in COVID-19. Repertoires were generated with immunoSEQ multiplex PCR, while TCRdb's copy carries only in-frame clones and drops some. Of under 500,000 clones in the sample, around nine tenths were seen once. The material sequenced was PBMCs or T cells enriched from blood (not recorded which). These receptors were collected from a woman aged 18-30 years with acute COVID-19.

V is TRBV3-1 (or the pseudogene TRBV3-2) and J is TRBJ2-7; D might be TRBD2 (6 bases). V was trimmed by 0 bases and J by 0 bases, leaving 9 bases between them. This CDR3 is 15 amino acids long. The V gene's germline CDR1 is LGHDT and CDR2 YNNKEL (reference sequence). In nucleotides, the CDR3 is TGTGCCAGCAGCCAAGAAAACGGGAGCTCCTACGAGCAGTACTTC. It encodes CASSQENGSSYEQYF.

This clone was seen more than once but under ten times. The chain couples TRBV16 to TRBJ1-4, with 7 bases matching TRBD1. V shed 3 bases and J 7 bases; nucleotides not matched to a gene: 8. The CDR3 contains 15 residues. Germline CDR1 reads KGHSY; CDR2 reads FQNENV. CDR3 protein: CASSQPLRQGEKLFF. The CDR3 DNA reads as TGTGCCAGCAGCCAGCCTCTGAGACAGGGTGAAAAACTGTTTTTT.

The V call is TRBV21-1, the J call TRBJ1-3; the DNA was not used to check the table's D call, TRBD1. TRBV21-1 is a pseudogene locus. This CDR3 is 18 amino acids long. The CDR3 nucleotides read TGTGCCAGCACTGACCGGGACAGGGGGCTCCACTCTGGAAACACCATATATTTT. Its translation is CASTDRDRGLHSGNTIYF.

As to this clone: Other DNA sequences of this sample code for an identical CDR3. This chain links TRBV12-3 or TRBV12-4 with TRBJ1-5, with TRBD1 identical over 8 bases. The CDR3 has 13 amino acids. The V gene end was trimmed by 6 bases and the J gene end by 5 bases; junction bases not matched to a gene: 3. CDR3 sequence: CASSGQGDQPQHF. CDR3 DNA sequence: TGTGCCAGCAGCGGACAGGGCGATCAGCCCCAGCATTTT.

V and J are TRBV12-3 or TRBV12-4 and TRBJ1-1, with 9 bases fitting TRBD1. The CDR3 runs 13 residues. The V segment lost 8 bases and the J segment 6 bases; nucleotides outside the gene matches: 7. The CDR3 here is CASLSTGGPEAFF. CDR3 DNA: TGTGCCAGCCTTTCTACAGGGGGCCCTGAAGCTTTCTTT.

In nucleotides, the CDR3 is TGCGCCAGCAGCCTCCCTTCAGGCGAGCAGTACTTC. This sequence encodes CASSLPSGEQYF. The V call is TRBV4-1, the J call TRBJ2-7; D gene unclear. The CDR3 covers 12 residues. V lost 4 bases to trimming and J lost 6 bases, with 10 bases between them. Germline-derived CDR1 and CDR2 are MGHRA and YSYEKL.

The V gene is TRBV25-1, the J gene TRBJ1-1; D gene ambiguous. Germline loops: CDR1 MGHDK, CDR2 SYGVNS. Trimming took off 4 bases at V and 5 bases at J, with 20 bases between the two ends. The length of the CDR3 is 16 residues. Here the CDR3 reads CASSAWAVGMSTEAFF. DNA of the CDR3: TGTGCCAGCAGTGCTTGGGCCGTAGGTATGTCGACTGAAGCTTTCTTT.

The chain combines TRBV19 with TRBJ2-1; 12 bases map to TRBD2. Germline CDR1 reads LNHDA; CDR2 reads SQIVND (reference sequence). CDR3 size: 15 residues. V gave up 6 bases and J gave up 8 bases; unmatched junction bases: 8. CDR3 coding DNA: TGTGCCAGTAGCCTCCTAGCGGGAGGGGTCCATGAGCAGTTCTTC. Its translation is CASSLLAGGVHEQFF. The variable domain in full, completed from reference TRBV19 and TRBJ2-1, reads DGGITQSPKYLFRKEGQNVTLSCEQNLNHDAMYWYRQDPGQGLRLIYYSQIVNDFQKGDIAEGYSVSREKKESFPLTVTSAQKNPTAFYLCASSLLAGGVHEQFFGPGTRLTVL.

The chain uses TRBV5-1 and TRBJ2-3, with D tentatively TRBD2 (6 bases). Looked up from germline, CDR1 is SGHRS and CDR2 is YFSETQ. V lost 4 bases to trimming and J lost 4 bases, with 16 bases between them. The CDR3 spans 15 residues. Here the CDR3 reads CASSQSGQVADTQYF. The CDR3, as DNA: TGCGCCAGCAGCCAAAGCGGGCAGGTGGCAGATACGCAGTATTTT.

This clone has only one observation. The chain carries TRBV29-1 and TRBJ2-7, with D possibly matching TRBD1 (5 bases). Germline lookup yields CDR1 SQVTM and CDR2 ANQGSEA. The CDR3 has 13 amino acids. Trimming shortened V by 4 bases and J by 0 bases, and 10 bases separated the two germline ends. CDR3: CSVVQDNSYEQYF. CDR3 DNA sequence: TGCAGCGTTGTTCAGGACAACTCCTACGAGCAGTACTTC.

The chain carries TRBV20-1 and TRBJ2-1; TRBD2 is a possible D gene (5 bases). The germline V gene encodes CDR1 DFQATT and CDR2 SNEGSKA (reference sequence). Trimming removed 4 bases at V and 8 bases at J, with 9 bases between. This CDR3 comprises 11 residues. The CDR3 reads CSAMDWDEQFF. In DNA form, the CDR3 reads TGCAGTGCTATGGACTGGGATGAGCAGTTCTTC.

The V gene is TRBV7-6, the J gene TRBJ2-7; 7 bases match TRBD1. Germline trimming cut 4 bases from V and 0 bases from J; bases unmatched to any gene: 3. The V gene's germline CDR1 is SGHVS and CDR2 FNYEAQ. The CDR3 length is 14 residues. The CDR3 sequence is CASSSRDSSYEQYF. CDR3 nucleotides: TGTGCCAGCAGCTCCCGGGACAGCTCCTACGAGCAGTACTTC.

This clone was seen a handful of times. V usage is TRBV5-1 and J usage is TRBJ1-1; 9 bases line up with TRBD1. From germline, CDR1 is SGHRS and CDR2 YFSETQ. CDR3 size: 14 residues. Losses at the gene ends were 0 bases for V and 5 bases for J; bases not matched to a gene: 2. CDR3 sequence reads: CASSLDRGQTEAFF. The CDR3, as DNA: TGCGCCAGCAGCTTGGACAGGGGGCAGACTGAAGCTTTCTTT.

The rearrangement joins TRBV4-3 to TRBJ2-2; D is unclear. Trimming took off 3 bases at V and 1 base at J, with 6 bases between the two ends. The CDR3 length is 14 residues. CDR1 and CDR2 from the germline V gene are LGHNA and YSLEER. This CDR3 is CASSQAGNTGELFF. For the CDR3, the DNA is TGCGCCAGCAGCCAGGCAGGGAACACCGGGGAGCTGTTTTTT.

This CDR3 reads CASSPNEGETQYF. CDR3 bases: TGTGCCAGCAGTCCCAACGAGGGAGAGACCCAGTACTTC. The J gene is TRBJ2-5, the V gene TRBV6-4; D may be TRBD2 (5 bases). Trimming took off 5 bases at V and 4 bases at J, with 11 bases between the two ends. Germline assignment: CDR1 MRHNA and CDR2 SNTAGT. The CDR3 is 13 residues long.

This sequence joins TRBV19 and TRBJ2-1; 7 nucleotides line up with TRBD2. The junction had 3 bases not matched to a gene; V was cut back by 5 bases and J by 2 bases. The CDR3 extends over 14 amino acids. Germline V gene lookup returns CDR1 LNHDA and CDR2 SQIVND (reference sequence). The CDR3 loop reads CASSAGTTYNEQFF. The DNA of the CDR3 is TGTGCCAGTAGTGCCGGGACTACCTACAATGAGCAGTTCTTC.

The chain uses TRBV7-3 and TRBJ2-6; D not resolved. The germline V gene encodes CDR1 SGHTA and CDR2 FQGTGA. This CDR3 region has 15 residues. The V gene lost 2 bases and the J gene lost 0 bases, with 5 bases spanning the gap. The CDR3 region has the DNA TGTGCCAGCAGCTTACCCAGCTCTGGGGCCAACGTCCTGACTTTC. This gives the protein CASSLPSSGANVLTF.

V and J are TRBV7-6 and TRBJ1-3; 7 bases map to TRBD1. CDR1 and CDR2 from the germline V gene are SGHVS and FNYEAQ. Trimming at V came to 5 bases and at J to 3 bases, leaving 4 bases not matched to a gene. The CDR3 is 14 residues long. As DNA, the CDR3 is TGTGCCAGCAGCCTCGGGACAGTTGGAAACACCATATATTTT. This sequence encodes CASSLGTVGNTIYF. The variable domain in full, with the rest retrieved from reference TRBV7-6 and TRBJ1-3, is GAGVSQSPRYKVTKRGQDVALRCDPISGHVSLYWYRQALGQGPEFLTYFNYEAQQDKSGLPNDRFSAERPEGSISTLTIQRTEQRDSAMYRCASSLGTVGNTIYFGEGSWLTVV.

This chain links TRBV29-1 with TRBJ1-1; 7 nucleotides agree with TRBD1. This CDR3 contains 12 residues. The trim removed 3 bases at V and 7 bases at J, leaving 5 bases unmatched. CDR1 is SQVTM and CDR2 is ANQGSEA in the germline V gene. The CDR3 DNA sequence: TGCAGCGTTGAGTTTCAGGGGGGTGAAGCTTTCTTT. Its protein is CSVEFQGGEAFF.

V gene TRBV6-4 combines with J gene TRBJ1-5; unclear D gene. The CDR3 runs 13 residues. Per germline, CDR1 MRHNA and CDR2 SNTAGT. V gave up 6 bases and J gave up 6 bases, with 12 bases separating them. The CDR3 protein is CASSQEGGQPQHF. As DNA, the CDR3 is TGTGCCAGCAGCCAGGAGGGAGGTCAGCCCCAGCATTTT.

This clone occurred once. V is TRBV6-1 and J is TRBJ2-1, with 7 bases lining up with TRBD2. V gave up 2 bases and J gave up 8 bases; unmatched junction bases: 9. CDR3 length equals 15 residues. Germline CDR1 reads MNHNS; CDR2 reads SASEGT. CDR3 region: CASSETAGREDEQFF. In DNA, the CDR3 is TGTGCCAGCAGTGAAACAGCGGGGAGGGAAGATGAGCAGTTCTTC.

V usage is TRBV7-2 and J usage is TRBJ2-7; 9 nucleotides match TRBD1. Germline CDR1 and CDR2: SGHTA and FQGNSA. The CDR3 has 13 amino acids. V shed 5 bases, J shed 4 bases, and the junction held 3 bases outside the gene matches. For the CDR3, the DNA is TGTGCCAGCAGCGGGACAGGGTTGTACGAGCAGTACTTC. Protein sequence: CASSGTGLYEQYF.